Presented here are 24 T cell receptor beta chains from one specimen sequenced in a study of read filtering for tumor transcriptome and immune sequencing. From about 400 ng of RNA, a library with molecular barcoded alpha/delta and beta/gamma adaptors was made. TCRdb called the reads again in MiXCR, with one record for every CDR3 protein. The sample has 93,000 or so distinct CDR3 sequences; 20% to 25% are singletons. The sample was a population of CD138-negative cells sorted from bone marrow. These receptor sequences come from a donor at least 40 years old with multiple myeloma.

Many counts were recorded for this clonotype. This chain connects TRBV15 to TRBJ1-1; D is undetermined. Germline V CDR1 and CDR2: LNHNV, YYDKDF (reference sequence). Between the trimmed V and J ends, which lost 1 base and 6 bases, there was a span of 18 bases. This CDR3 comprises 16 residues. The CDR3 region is CATSRGFGGSDAEAFF. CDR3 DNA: TGTGCCACCAGCAGAGGGTTCGGAGGGTCGGACGCTGAAGCTTTCTTT.

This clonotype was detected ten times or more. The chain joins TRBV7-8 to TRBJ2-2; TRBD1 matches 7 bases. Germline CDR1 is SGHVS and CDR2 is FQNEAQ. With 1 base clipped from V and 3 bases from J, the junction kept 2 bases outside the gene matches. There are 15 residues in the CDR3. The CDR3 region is CASSLEGGDTGELFF. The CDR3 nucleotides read TGTGCCAGCAGCTTAGAAGGGGGCGACACCGGGGAGCTGTTTTTT. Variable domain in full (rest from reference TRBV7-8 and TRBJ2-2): GAGVSQSPRYKVAKRGQDVALRCDPISGHVSLFWYQQALGQGPEFLTYFQNEAQLDKSGLPSDRFFAERPEGSVSTLKIQRTQQEDSAVYLCASSLEGGDTGELFFGEGSRLTVL.

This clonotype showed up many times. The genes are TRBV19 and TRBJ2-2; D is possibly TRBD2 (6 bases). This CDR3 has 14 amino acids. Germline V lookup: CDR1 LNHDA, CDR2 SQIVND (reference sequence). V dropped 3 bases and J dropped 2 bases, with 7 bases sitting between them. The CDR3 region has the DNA TGTGCCAGTAGTATTGCGGGAAACACCGGGGAGCTGTTTTTT. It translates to CASSIAGNTGELFF.

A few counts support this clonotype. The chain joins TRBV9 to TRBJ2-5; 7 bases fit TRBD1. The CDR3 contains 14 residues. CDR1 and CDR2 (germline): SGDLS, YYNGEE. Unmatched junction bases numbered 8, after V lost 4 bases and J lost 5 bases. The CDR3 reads CASSTPGTEETQYF. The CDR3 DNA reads TGTGCCAGCAGCACCCCCGGGACAGAGGAGACCCAGTACTTC. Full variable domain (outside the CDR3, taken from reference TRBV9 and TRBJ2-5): DSGVTQTPKHLITATGQRVTLRCSPRSGDLSVYWYQQSLDQGLQFLIQYYNGEERAKGNILERFSAQQFPDLHSELNLSSLELGDSALYFCASSTPGTEETQYFGPGTRLLVL.

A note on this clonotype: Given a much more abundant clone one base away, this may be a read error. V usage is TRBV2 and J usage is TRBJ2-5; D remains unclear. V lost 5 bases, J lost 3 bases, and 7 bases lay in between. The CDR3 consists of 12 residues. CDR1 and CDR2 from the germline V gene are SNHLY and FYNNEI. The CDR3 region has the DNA TGTGCCAGCAGTAAGCAAGAAGAGACCCAGTACTTC. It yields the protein CASSKQEETQYF.

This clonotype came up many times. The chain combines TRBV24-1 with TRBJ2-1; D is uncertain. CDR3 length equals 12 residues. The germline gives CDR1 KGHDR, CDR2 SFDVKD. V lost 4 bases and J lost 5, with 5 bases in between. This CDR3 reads CATSERNNEQFF. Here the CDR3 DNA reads TGTGCCACCAGTGAAAGGAACAATGAGCAGTTCTTC.

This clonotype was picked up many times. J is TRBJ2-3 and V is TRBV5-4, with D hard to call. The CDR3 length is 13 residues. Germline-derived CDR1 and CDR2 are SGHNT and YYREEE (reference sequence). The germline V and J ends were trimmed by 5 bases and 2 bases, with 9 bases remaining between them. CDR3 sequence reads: CASRRWITDTQYF. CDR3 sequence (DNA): TGTGCCAGCAGGCGGTGGATCACAGATACGCAGTATTTT.

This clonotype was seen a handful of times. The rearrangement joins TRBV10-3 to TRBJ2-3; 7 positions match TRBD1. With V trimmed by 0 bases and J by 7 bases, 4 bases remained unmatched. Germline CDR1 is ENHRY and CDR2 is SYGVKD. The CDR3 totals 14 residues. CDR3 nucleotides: TGTGCCATCAGTGAGTCGGGGACAGTTAATACGCAGTATTTT. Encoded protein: CAISESGTVNTQYF.

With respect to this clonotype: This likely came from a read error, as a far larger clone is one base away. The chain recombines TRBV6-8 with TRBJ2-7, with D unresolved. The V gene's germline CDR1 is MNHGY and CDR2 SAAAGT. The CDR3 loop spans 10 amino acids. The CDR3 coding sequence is TGTGCCTGCAGTGATGGGCAGCAGTACTTC. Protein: CACSDGQQYF.

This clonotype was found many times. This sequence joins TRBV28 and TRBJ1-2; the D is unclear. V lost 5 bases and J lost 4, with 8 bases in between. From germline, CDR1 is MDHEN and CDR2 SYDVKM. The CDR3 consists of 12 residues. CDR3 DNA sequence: TGTGCCAGCAGTGACACCACCTATGGCTACACCTTC. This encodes CASSDTTYGYTF.

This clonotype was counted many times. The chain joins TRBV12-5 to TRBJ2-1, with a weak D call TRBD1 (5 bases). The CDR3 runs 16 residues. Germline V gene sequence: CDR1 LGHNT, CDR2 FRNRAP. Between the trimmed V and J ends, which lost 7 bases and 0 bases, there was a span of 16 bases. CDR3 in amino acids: CASAIGQGLSYNEQFF. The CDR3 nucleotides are TGTGCTAGTGCCATTGGGCAGGGCCTCTCCTACAATGAGCAGTTCTTC.

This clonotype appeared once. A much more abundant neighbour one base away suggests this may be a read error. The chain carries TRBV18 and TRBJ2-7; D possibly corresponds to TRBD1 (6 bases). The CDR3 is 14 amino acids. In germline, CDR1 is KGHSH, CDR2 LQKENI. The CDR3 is CASSTSRGPYERYF. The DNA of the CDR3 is TGTGCCAGCTCCACCAGCAGGGGACCTTACGAGCGGTACTTC.

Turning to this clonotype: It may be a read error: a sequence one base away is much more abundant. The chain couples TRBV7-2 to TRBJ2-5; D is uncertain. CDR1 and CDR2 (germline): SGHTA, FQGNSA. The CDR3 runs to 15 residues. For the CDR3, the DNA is TGTGCCAGCAGCTTAGGTCAGGTGTTGATGGAGACCCGGTACTTC. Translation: CASSLGQVLMETRYF.

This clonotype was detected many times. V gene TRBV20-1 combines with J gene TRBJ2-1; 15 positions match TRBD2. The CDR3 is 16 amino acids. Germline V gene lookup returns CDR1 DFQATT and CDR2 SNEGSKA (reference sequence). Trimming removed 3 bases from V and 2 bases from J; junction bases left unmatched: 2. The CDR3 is CSASRTSGGAYNEQFF. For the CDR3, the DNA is TGCAGTGCTAGTAGGACTAGCGGGGGGGCCTACAATGAGCAGTTCTTC.

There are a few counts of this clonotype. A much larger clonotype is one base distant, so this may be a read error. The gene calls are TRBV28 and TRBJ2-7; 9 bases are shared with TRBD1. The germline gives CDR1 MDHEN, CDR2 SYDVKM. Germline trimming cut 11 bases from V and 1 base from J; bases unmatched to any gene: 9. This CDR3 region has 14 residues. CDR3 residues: CAGLDRGYSYEQYF. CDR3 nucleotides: TGTGCCGGTCTCGACAGGGGGTATTCCTACGAGCAGTACTTC.

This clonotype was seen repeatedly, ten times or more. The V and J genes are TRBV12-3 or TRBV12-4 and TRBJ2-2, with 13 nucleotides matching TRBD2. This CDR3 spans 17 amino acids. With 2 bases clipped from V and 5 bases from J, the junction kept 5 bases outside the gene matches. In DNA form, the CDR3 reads TGTGCCAGCAGTTTAACTAGCGGGGGGGCCGAGACCGGGGAGCTGTTTTTT. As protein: CASSLTSGGAETGELFF.

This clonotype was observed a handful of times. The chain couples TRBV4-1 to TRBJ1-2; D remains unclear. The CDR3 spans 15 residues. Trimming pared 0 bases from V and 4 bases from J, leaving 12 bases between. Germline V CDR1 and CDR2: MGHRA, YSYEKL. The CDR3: CASSQDLRGSYGYTF. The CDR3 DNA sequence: TGCGCCAGCAGCCAAGACTTGCGTGGGTCCTATGGCTACACCTTC.

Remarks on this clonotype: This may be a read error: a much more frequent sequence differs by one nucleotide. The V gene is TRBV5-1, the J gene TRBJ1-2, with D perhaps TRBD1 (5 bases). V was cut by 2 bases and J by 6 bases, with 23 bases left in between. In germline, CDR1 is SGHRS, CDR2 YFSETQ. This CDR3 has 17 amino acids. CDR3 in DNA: TGCGCCAGCAGCTTCGGGGACGGGCTTGGTTCCGCGGATGGCTACACCTTC. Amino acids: CASSFGDGLGSADGYTF.

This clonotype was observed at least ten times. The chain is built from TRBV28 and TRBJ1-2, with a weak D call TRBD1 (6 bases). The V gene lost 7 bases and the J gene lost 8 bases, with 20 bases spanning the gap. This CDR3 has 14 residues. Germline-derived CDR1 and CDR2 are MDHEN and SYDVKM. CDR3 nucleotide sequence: TGTGCCAGCACCCTACCCCCGGGGGGGGGCGGCTACACCTTC. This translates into CASTLPPGGGGYTF.

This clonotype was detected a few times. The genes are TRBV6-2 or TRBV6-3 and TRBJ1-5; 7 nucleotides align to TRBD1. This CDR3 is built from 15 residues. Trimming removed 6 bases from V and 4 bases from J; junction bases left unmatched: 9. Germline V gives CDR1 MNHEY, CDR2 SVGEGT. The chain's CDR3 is CASSSWTGLNQPQHF. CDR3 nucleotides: TGTGCCAGCAGCTCCTGGACAGGACTAAATCAGCCCCAGCATTTT.

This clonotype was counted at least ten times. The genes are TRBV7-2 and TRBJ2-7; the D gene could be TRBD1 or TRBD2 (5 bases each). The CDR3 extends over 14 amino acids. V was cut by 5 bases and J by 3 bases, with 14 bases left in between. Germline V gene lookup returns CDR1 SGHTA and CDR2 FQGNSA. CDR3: CASSTAGTLYEQYF. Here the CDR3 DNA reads TGTGCCAGCAGCACGGCCGGGACCCTCTACGAGCAGTACTTC.

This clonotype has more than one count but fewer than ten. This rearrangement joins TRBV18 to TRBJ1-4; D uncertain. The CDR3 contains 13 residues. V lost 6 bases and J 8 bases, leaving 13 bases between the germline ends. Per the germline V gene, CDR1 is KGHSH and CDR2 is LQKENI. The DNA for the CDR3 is TGTGCCAGCTCTCCTCTCGGGCGCGAAAAACTGTTTTTT. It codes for CASSPLGREKLFF.

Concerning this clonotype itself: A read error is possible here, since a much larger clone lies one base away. Here the CDR3 reads CAGSPGRRAGGGELFF. The DNA for the CDR3 is TGTGCCGGCAGTCCCGGAAGGCGAGCGGGGGGCGGGGAGCTGTTTTTT. V usage is TRBV28 and J usage is TRBJ2-2; 9 bases match TRBD2. CDR3 length: 16 amino acids. Germline V CDR1 and CDR2: MDHEN, SYDVKM. The variable domain in full, completed from reference TRBV28 and TRBJ2-2, reads DVKVTQSSRYLVKRTGEKVFLECVQDMDHENMFWYRQDPGLGLRLIYFSYDVKMKEKGDIPEGYSVSREKKERFSLILESASTNQTSMYLCAGSPGRRAGGGELFFGEGSRLTVL.

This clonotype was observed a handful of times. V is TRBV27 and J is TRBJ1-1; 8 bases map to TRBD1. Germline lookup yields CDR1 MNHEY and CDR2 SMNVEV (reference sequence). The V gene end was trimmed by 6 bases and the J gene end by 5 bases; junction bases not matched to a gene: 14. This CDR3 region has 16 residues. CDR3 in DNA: TGTGCCAGCAGCCCCGTCCAGGGGGCGTCGGGGACTGAAGCTTTCTTT. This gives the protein CASSPVQGASGTEAFF.